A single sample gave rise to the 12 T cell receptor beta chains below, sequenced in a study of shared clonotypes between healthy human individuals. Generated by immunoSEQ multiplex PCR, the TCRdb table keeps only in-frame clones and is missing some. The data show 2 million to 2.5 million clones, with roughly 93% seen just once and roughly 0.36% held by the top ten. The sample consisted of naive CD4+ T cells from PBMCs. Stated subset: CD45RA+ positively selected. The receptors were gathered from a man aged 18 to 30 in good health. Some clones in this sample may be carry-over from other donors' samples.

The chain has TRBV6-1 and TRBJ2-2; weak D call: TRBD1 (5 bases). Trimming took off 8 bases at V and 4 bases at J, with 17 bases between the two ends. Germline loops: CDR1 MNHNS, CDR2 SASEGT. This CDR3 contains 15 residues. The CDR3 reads CASDSRTGRTGELFF. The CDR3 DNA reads TGTGCCAGCGACTCGAGAACAGGCCGCACCGGGGAGCTGTTTTTT.

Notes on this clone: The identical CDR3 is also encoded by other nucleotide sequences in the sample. This CDR3 is CASGLVDGTEAFF. The CDR3 DNA is TGTGCTAGTGGTTTGGTGGACGGCACTGAAGCTTTCTTT. The rearrangement links TRBV12-5 to TRBJ1-1; D is unclear. Trimming removed 0 bases at V and 4 bases at J, with 6 bases between. Germline values: CDR1 LGHNT, CDR2 FRNRAP. The CDR3 sequence is 13 residues long.

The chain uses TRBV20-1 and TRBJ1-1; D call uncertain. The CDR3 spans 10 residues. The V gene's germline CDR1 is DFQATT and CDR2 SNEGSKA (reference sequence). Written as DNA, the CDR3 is TGCCGCGTAGCGAACACTGAAGCTTTCTTT. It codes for CRVANTEAFF.

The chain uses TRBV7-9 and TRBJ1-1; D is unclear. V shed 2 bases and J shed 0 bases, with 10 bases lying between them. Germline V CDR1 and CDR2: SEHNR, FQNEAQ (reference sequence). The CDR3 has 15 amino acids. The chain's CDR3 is CASSLLPALNTEAFF. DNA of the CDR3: TGTGCCAGCAGCTTACTCCCGGCCCTGAACACTGAAGCTTTCTTT.

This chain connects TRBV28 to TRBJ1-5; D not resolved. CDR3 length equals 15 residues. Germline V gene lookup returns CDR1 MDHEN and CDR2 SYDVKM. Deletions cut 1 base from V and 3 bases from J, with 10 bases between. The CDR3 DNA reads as TGTGCCAGCAGTTTATTATGGGCCCCCAATCAGCCCCAGCATTTT. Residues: CASSLLWAPNQPQHF.

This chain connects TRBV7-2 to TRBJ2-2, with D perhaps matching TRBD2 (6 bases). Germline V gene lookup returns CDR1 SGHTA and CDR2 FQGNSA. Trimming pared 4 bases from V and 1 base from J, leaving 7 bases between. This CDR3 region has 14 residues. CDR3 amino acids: CASSSRGNTGELFF. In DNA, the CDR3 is TGTGCCAGCAGCTCGCGGGGGAACACCGGGGAGCTGTTTTTT.

CDR3 coding DNA: TGTGCCATCAGAGAGGACGGATACGAGCAGTACTTC. As protein: CAIREDGYEQYF. V usage is TRBV10-3 and J usage is TRBJ2-7; D gene ambiguous. V lost 6 bases and J lost 4, with 10 bases in between. CDR1 is ENHRY and CDR2 is SYGVKD in the germline V gene. This CDR3 has 12 residues.

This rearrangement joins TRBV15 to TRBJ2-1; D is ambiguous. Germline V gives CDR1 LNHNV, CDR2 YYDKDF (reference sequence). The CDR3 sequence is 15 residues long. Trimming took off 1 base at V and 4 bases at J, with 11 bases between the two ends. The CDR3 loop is CATSRADSGYNEQFF. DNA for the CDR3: TGTGCCACCAGCAGAGCCGACTCCGGGTACAATGAGCAGTTCTTC.

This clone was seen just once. The CDR3 loop is CASSPNIWGSNEQFF. For the CDR3, the DNA is TGTGCCAGCAGCCCCAACATTTGGGGCTCAAATGAGCAGTTCTTC. This chain joins TRBV5-4 and TRBJ2-1, with D possibly TRBD1 on 5 matching bases. CDR1 is SGHNT, CDR2 YYREEE, per germline (reference sequence). V lost 4 bases, J lost 7 bases, and 18 bases lay in between. This CDR3 has 15 residues.

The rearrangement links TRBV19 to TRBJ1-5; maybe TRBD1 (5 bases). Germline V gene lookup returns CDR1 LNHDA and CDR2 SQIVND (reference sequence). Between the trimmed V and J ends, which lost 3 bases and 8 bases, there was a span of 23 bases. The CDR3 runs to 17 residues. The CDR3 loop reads CASSIRVSGQGIKPQHF. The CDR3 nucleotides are TGTGCCAGTAGTATTAGAGTTTCGGGGCAGGGCATCAAGCCCCAGCATTTT.

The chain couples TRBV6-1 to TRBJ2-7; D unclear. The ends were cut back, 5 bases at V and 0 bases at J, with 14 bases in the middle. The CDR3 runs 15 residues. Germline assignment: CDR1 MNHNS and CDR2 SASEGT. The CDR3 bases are TGTGCCAGCAGTCCCCAGGCAACACTCTCCTACGAGCAGTACTTC. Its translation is CASSPQATLSYEQYF.

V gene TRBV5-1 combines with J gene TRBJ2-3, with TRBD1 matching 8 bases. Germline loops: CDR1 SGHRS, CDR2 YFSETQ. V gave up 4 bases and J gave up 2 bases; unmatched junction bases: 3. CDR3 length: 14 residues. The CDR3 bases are TGCGCCAGCAGCCTACAGGGGGACACAGATACGCAGTATTTT. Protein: CASSLQGDTDTQYF. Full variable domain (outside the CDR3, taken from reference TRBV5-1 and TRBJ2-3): KAGVTQTPRYLIKTRGQQVTLSCSPISGHRSVSWYQQTPGQGLQFLFEYFSETQRNKGNFPGRFSGRQFSNSRSEMNVSTLELGDSALYLCASSLQGDTDTQYFGPGTRLTVL.